This T cell receptor beta chain originates from a study of cytomegalovirus exposure and HLA in healthy donors. Use of 60 Vbeta and 13 Jbeta primers characterized the PCR. Sequencing was performed with immunoSEQ multiplex PCR; in TCRdb, only in-frame clones are kept and a portion is missing. The sample table sets out 130,000 or so clones. The CDR3 runs to 17 residues. V lost 4 bases to trimming and J lost 2 bases; unmatched junction nucleotides: 5. The germline V gene has CDR1 SGHDT and CDR2 YYEEEE. The chain couples TRBV5-6 to TRBJ2-3; TRBD2 matches at 15 bases. This sequence originates from a woman younger than 35 in good health and CMV-seronegative. Sequencing used PBMCs. CDR3 sequence reads: CASSGTSGRTITDTQYF. For the CDR3, the DNA is TGTGCCAGCAGCGGGACTAGCGGGAGGACTATCACAGATACGCAGTATTTT. Drawing the rest from reference TRBV5-6 and TRBJ2-3, the complete variable domain is DAGVTQSPTHLIKTRGQQVTLRCSPKSGHDTVSWYQQALGQGPQFIFQYYEEEERQRGNFPDRFSGHQFPNYSSELNVNALLLGDSALYLCASSGTSGRTITDTQYFGPGTRLTVL.